Listed below are T cell receptor beta chains from one sample, sequenced in a study of blood T cell repertoires in COVID-19. Sequencing was performed with immunoSEQ multiplex PCR; in TCRdb, only in-frame clones are kept and a portion is missing. The sample lists 200,000 to 250,000 clones; about 88% were seen once. Sequenced material: peripheral blood. All receptors come from a man in his forties with acute or convalescent COVID-19. Both conserved end residues are part of each CDR3. Expanded clones are given a class, and other clones once, few, many or no size at all.

j_gene,abundance,v_gene,CDR3aa
TRBJ2-1,.,TRBV6-2/TRBV6-3,CASSPGQEYNEQFF
TRBJ2-3,.,TRBV5-4,CASTVLAGGITDTQYF
TRBJ1-1,.,TRBV9,CASSAAGSMNTEAFF
TRBJ2-7,.,TRBV5-4,CASAEGADNSYEQYF
TRBJ1-1,.,TRBV18,CASSPSTGYSEAFF
TRBJ1-2,.,TRBV7-9,CASSPTSPPPDRGQYGYTF
TRBJ2-1,.,TRBV7-7,CASSQGVYNEQFF
TRBJ1-6,once,TRBV19,CASSTTGTGGSPLHF
TRBJ1-2,.,TRBV9,CASSVRAALNYGYTF
TRBJ2-3,.,TRBV5-5,CASSLVNTDTQYF
TRBJ1-2,.,TRBV7-3,CASSSRTELNYGYTF
TRBJ1-3,.,TRBV11-2,CASSPDRGSGNTIYF
TRBJ1-1,.,TRBV5-1,CASSLGGTGMNTEAFF
TRBJ2-6,.,TRBV6-5,CASKGGSGANVLTF
TRBJ1-4,.,TRBV7-9,CASSPAGTGNEKLFF
TRBJ2-3,.,TRBV29-1,CSVVRLYTDTQYF
TRBJ1-1,.,TRBV6-5,CASGKTMNTEAFF
TRBJ1-1,few,TRBV5-1,CASSLVGDTEAFF
TRBJ1-2,.,TRBV19,CASSIYGGGYTF
TRBJ1-2,.,TRBV19,CASREAGVDYGYTF
TRBJ1-5,.,TRBV6-2/TRBV6-3,CASSYLGASNQPQHF
TRBJ2-5,.,TRBV9,CASSVDEGEVLETQYF
TRBJ1-3,.,TRBV7-9,CASSRTPQGTSGNTIYF
TRBJ1-1,.,TRBV12-3/TRBV12-4,CASSRTGSTEAFF
TRBJ1-4,.,TRBV6-4,CASSMTGATNEKLFF
TRBJ1-1,.,TRBV5-1,CASSPGGGDITEAFF
TRBJ2-7,.,TRBV2,CASSEDLTGRYEQYF
TRBJ2-7,.,TRBV10-3,CAISAWSGTGNHEQYF
TRBJ1-2,.,TRBV5-1,CASSLGQGFYGYTF
TRBJ1-1,.,TRBV5-1,CASSLGQGSSEAFF
TRBJ1-1,few,TRBV7-9,CASSRPGAGANTEAFF
TRBJ1-2,.,TRBV6-1,CASSDRDTSNYGYTF
TRBJ1-3,.,TRBV6-2/TRBV6-3,CASSYWRDLAGNTIYF
TRBJ1-2,.,TRBV5-1,CASSRGQGSYGYTF
TRBJ1-2,.,TRBV5-1,CASSPGQDYGYTF
TRBJ1-6,.,TRBV5-6,CASSLGSNDSPLHF
TRBJ2-2,.,TRBV4-3,CASSQVLQGSGELFF
TRBJ1-6,.,TRBV2,CASSDPYLGQNSPLHF
TRBJ2-1,.,TRBV5-1,CASSPGQGGGEQFF
TRBJ2-3,.,TRBV19,CASSTSGGLDTQYF
TRBJ2-3,.,TRBV7-3,CASSLGTSADTQYF
TRBJ1-3,once,TRBV14,CASSTQGAQGNTIYF
TRBJ2-1,.,TRBV5-5,CASSFLDRPQQFF
TRBJ2-1,.,TRBV11-3,CASSLVGTSGLNEQFF
TRBJ1-1,few,TRBV5-4,CASSSRGGIEAFF
TRBJ1-1,.,TRBV7-8,CASGPTQGVMNTEAFF
TRBJ1-5,.,TRBV19,CASSISAILSNQPQHF
TRBJ2-6,.,TRBV7-9,CASSLAGQRSGANVLTF
TRBJ1-2,.,TRBV27,CASSYEFRGNYGYTF
TRBJ2-3,.,TRBV5-1,CASSRTTSGASTDTQYF
TRBJ2-4,.,TRBV21-1,CASSFLGGAKNIQYF
TRBJ1-5,.,TRBV4-1,CASSLGQGHQPQHF
TRBJ2-6,.,TRBV7-8,CASSSGANVLTF
TRBJ2-7,.,TRBV7-8,CASSRDFSLEQYF
TRBJ2-4,.,TRBV10-3,CAISFSGGGDIQYF
TRBJ2-1,.,TRBV10-2,CASTEGGGAVYNEQFF
TRBJ1-4,.,TRBV27,CASKTTNEKLFF
TRBJ2-2,.,TRBV3-1/TRBV3-2,CASSQDLDRVGSNTGELFF
TRBJ2-5,.,TRBV11-2,CASTRRQGQLRAQETQYF
TRBJ2-1,.,TRBV6-6,CASSRQGENEQFF